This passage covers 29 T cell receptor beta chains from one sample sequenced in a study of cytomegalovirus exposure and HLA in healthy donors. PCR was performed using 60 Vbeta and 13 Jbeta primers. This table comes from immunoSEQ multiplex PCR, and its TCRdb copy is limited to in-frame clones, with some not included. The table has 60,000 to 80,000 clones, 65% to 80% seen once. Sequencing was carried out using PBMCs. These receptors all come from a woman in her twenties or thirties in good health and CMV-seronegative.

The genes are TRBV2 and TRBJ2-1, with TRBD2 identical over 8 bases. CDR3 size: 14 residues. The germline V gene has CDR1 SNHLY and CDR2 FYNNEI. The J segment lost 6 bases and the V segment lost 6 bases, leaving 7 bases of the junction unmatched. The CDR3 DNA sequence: TGTGCCAGCAGACTCAGCGGGAGTCCCAATGAGCAGTTCTTC. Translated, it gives CASRLSGSPNEQFF.

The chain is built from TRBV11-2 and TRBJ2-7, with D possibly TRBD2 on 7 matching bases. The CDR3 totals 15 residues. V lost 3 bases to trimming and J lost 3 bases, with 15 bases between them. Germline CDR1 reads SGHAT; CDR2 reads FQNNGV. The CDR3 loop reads CASSFFGGPSYEQYF. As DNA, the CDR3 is TGTGCCAGCAGCTTTTTCGGGGGGCCCAGCTACGAGCAGTACTTC.

The CDR3 spells CASSPGAGDGYNEQFF. The CDR3 DNA sequence: TGTGCCAGCTCACCAGGAGCGGGAGATGGCTACAATGAGCAGTTCTTC. The V and J genes are TRBV18 and TRBJ2-1; 8 bases match TRBD2. This CDR3 region has 16 residues. The germline CDR1 and CDR2 sequences are KGHSH and LQKENI. J lost 3 bases, V lost 2 bases, and 6 bases had no gene match.

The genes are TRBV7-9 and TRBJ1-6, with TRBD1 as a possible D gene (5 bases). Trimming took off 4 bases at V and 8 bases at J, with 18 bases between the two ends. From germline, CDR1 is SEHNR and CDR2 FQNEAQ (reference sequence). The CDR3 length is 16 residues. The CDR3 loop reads CASSSQSVIGDSPLHF. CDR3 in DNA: TGTGCCAGCAGCTCCCAGAGTGTGATAGGGGATTCACCCCTCCACTTT. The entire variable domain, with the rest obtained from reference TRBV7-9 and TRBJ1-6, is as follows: DTGVSQNPRHKITKRGQNVTFRCDPISEHNRLYWYRQTLGQGPEFLTYFQNEAQLEKSRLLSDRFSAERPKGSFSTLEIQRTEQGDSAMYLCASSSQSVIGDSPLHFGNGTRLTVT.

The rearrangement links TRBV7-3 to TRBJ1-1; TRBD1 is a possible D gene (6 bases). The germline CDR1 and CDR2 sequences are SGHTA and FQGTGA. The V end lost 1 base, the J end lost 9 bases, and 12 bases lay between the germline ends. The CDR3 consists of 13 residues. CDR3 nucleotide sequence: TGTGCCAGCAGCTTAAAGCGACAGGCCCAAGCTTTCTTT. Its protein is CASSLKRQAQAFF.

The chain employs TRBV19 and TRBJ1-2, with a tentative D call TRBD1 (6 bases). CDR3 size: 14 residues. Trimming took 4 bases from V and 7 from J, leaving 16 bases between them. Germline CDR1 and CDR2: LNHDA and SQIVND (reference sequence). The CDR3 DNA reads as TGTGCCAGTAGTAAAATAACAGGGTCGAGTGGCTACACCTTC. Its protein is CASSKITGSSGYTF.

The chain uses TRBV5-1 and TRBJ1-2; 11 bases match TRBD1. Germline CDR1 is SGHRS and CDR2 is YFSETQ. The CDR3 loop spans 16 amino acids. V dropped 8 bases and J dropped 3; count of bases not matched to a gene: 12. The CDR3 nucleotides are TGCGCCAGTCGCGGACAGGGGGCTCGTCAATACTATGGCTACACCTTC. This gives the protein CASRGQGARQYYGYTF.

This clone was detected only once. The CDR3 loop reads CASSLDLSRFGEQYF. The CDR3 coding sequence is TGTGCCAGCAGCTTAGATCTTTCCAGGTTCGGCGAGCAGTACTTC. V gene TRBV11-2 combines with J gene TRBJ2-7, with D unresolved. Germline CDR1 and CDR2: SGHAT and FQNNGV. V dropped 0 bases and J dropped 6 bases, with 15 bases sitting between them. The CDR3 covers 15 residues.

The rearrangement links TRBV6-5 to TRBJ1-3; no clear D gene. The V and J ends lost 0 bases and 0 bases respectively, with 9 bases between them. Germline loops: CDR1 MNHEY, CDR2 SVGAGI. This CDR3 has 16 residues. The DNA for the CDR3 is TGTGCCAGCAGTTACTCGAAGCGCTCCTCTGGAAACACCATATATTTT. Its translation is CASSYSKRSSGNTIYF.

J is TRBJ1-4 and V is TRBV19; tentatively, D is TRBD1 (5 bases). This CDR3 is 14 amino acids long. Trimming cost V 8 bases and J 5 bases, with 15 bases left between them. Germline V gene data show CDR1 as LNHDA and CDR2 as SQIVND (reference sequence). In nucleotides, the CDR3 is TGTGCCAGTTCCGACGGGGGGTTGAATGAAAAACTGTTTTTT. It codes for CASSDGGLNEKLFF.

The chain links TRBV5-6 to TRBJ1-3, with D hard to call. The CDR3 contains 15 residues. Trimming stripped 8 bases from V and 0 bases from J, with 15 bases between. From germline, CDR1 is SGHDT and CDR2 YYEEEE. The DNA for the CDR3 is TGTGCCAGACCGGTTCCAGGCACCTCTGGAAACACCATATATTTT. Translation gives CARPVPGTSGNTIYF.

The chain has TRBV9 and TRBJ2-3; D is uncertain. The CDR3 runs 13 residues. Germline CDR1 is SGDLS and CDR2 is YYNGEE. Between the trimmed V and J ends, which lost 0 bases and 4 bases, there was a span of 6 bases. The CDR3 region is CASSVDSPDTQYF. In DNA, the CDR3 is TGTGCCAGCAGCGTAGATTCTCCAGATACGCAGTATTTT.

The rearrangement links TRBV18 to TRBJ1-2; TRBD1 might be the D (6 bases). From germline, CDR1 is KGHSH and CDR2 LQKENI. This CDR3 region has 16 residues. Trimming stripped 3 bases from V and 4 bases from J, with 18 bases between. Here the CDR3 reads CASSPRSEGGIYGYTF. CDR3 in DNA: TGTGCCAGCTCACCTCGTTCAGAGGGGGGGATCTATGGCTACACCTTC.

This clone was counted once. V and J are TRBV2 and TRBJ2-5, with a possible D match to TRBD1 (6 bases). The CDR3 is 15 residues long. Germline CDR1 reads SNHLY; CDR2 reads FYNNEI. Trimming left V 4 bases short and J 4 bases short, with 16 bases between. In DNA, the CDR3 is TGTGCCAGCAGTGGGCCTGGACAGAGGAGAGAGACCCAGTACTTC. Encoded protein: CASSGPGQRRETQYF.

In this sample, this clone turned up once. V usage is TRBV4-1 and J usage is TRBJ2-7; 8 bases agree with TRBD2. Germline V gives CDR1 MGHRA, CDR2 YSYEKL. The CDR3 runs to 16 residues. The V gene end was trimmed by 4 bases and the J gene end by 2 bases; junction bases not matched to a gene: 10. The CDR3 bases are TGCGCCAGCAGCCGGGCGCCGGGACTAGATGCCTACGAGCAGTACTTC. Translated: CASSRAPGLDAYEQYF.

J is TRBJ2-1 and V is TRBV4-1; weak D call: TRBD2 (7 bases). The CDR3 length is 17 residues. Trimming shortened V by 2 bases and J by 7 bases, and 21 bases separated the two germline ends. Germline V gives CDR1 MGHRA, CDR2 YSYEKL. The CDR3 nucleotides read TGCGCCAGCAGCCAAAGATGGGTTAGAGGGGGGGGGAATGAGCAGTTCTTC. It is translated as CASSQRWVRGGGNEQFF.

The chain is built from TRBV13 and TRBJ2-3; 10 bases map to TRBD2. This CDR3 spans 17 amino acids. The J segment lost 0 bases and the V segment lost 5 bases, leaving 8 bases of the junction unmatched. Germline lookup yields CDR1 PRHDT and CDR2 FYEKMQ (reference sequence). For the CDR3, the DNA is TGTGCCAGCAGCACCCTTAGCGGGAGGTTTAGCACAGATACGCAGTATTTT. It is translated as CASSTLSGRFSTDTQYF.

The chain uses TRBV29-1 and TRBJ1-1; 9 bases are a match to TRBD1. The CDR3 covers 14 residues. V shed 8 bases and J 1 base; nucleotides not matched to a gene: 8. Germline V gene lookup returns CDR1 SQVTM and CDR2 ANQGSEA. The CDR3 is CSSRTGAENTEAFF. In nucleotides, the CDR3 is TGCAGCTCCCGGACAGGGGCGGAGAACACTGAAGCTTTCTTT.

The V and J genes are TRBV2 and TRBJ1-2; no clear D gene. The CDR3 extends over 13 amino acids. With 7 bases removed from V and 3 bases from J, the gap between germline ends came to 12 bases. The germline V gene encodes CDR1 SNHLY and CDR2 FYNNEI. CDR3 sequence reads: CASTPVEDYGYTF. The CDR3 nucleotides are TGTGCCAGCACACCAGTCGAAGACTATGGCTACACCTTC.

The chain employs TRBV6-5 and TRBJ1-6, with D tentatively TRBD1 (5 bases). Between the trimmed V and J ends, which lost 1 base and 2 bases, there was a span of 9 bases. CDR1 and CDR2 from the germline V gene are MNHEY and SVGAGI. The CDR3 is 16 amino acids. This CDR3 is CASSYLGGPYNSPLHF. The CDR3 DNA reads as TGTGCCAGCAGTTACTTGGGGGGACCCTATAATTCACCCCTCCACTTT.

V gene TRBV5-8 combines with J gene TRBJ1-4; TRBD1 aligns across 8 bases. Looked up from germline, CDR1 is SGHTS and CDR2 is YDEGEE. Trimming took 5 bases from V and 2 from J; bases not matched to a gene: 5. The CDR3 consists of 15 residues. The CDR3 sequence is CASRSTGGTNEKLFF. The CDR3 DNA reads TGTGCCAGCAGGTCTACAGGGGGGACTAATGAAAAACTGTTTTTT.

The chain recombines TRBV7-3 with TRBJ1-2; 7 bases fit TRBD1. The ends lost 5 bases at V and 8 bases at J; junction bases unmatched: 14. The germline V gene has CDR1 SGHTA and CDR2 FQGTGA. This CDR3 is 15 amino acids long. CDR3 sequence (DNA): TGTGCCAGCAGCGCCACAGGGGCTGGAGAAGGAGGCTACACCTTC. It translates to CASSATGAGEGGYTF.

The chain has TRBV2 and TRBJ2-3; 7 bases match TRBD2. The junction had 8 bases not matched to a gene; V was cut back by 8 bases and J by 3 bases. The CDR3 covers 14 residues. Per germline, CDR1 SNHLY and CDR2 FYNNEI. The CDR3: CASQSGIGTDTQYF. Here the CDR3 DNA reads TGTGCCAGCCAAAGCGGGATAGGGACAGATACGCAGTATTTT. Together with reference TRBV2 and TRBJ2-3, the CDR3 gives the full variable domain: EPEVTQTPSHQVTQMGQEVILRCVPISNHLYFYWYRQILGQKVEFLVSFYNNEISEKSEIFDDQFSVERPDGSNFTLKIRSTKLEDSAMYFCASQSGIGTDTQYFGPGTRLTVL.

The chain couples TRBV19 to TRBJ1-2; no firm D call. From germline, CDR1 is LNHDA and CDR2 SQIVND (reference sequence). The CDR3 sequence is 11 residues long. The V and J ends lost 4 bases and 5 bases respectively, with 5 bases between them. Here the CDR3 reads CASSTQYGYTF. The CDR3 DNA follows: TGTGCCAGTAGTACCCAGTATGGCTACACCTTC. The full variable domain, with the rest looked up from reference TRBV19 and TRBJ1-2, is DGGITQSPKYLFRKEGQNVTLSCEQNLNHDAMYWYRQDPGQGLRLIYYSQIVNDFQKGDIAEGYSVSREKKESFPLTVTSAQKNPTAFYLCASSTQYGYTFGSGTRLTVV.

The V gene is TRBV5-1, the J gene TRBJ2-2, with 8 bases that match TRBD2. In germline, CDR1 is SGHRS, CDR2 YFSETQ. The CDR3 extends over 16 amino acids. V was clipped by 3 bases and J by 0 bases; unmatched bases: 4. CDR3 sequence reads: CASSSRAGANTGELFF. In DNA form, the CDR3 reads TGCGCCAGCAGCTCTCGAGCGGGGGCGAACACCGGGGAGCTGTTTTTT.

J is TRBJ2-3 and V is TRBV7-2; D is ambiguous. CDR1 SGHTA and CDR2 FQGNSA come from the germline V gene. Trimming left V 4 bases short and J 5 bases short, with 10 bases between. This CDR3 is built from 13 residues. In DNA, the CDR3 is TGTGCCAGCAGCTCCCGAGTTCAAGATACGCAGTATTTT. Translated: CASSSRVQDTQYF.

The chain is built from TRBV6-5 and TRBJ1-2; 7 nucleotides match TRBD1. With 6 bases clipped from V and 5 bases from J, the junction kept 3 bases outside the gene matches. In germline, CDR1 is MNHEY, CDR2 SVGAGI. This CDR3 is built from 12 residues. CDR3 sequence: CASSRDSYGYTF. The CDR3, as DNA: TGTGCCAGCAGCCGGGACAGTTATGGCTACACCTTC.

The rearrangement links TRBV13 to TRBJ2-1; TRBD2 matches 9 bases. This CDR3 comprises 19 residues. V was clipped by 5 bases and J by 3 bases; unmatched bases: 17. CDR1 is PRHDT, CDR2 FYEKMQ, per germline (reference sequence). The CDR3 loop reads CASSQNSGGPIPIYNEQFF. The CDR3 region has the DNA TGTGCCAGCAGCCAAAATAGCGGGGGCCCAATCCCGATCTACAATGAGCAGTTCTTC.

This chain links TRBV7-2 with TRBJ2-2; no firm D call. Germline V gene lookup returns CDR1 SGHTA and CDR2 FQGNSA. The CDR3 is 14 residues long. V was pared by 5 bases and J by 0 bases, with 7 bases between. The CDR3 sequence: CASSQTSNTGELFF. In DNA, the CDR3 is TGTGCCAGCAGCCAAACTTCGAACACCGGGGAGCTGTTTTTT.